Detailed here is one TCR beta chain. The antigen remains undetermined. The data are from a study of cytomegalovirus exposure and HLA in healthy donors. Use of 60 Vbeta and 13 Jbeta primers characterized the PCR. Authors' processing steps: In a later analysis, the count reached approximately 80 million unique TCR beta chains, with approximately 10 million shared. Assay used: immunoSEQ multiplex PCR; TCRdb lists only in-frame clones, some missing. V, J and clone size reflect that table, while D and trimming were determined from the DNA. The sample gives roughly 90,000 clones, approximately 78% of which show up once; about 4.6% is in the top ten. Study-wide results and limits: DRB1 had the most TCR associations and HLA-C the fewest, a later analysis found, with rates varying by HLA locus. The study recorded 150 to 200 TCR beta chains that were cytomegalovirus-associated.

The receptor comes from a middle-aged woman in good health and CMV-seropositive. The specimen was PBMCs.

Here the CDR3 DNA reads TGTGCCAGCAGCTTGGGGGGGAGGGCAACCCTGCGGGATACGCAGTATTTT. This translates into CASSLGGRATLRDTQYF. This chain links TRBV5-6 with TRBJ2-3, with TRBD2 matching 7 bases. CDR1 SGHDT and CDR2 YYEEEE come from the germline V gene. With 0 bases clipped from V and 6 bases from J, the junction kept 13 bases outside the gene matches. This CDR3 has 17 residues.